Following are 28 T cell receptor beta chains from one sample sequenced in a study of a mutant IDH1 vaccine in newly diagnosed glioma. Time point given: week 11, during vaccination. Vaccinated patients received 300 ug of mutant IDH1 20-mer peptide per dose, with topical imiquimod. Their specific antigens are unknown. The data were produced by immunoSEQ multiplex PCR, yet TCRdb's version contains in-frame clones alone and is incomplete. The sample lists roughly 60,000 clones; less than 85% were seen once. The starting material was PBMCs, obtained from a glioma patient whose treatment included an IDH1 peptide vaccine. Source of these receptors: a man aged 25-45 years with glioma.

The chain carries TRBV7-2 and TRBJ2-7; unclear D gene. V was pared by 1 base and J by 2 bases, with 9 bases between. Germline CDR1 and CDR2: SGHTA and FQGNSA. The CDR3 runs to 14 residues. The CDR3 region is CASSLVGQTYEQYF. DNA for the CDR3: TGTGCCAGCAGCTTAGTCGGCCAGACCTACGAGCAGTACTTC.

Only a few counts were recorded for this clone. The gene calls are TRBV11-2 and TRBJ2-5; the D gene is possibly TRBD2 (5 bases). V dropped 1 base and J dropped 3 bases, with 9 bases sitting between them. The germline CDR1 and CDR2 sequences are SGHAT and FQNNGV. The CDR3 is made up of 14 amino acids. The CDR3 bases are TGTGCCAGCAGCTTAGTGAACGGGGAAGAGACCCAGTACTTC. Its protein product is CASSLVNGEETQYF.

This sequence joins TRBV6-1 and TRBJ1-1; maybe TRBD1 (6 bases). V lost 2 bases and J lost 0, with 13 bases in between. The CDR3 totals 16 residues. Germline CDR1 MNHNS, CDR2 SASEGT. In nucleotides, the CDR3 is TGTGCCAGCAGTGAAATTTGGGCAGGGGTGAACACTGAAGCTTTCTTT. Translating it yields CASSEIWAGVNTEAFF.

The J gene is TRBJ2-1, the V gene TRBV27, with D maybe TRBD2 (5 bases). The CDR3 totals 15 residues. V gave up 3 bases and J gave up 5 bases, with 14 bases separating them. Per the germline V gene, CDR1 is MNHEY and CDR2 is SMNVEV (reference sequence). For the CDR3, the DNA is TGTGCCAGCAGTTTTAGGAGGCAGCAGAACAATGAGCAGTTCTTC. Its protein product is CASSFRRQQNNEQFF.

Here the CDR3 DNA reads TGCGCCAGCAGCTTGGCCGGCGCTAGCACAGATACGCAGTATTTT. This sequence encodes CASSLAGASTDTQYF. This chain uses TRBV5-1 with TRBJ2-3; D is ambiguous. The germline V and J ends were trimmed by 0 bases and 0 bases, with 8 bases remaining between them. From germline, CDR1 is SGHRS and CDR2 YFSETQ. The CDR3 consists of 15 residues.

V is TRBV6-5 and J is TRBJ2-7; TRBD1 is a possible D gene (6 bases). Germline CDR1 is MNHEY and CDR2 is SVGAGI. This CDR3 is built from 14 residues. V lost 5 bases, J lost 3 bases, and 14 bases lay in between. This chain's CDR3 is CASSTRDTYYEQYF. The CDR3 DNA reads TGTGCCAGCAGTACCCGGGACACCTACTACGAGCAGTACTTC.

J is TRBJ2-3 and V is TRBV7-6, with D possibly TRBD1 on 6 matching bases. The germline gives CDR1 SGHVS, CDR2 FNYEAQ. The CDR3 has 14 amino acids. The ends were cut back, 5 bases at V and 5 bases at J, with 14 bases in the middle. In nucleotides, the CDR3 is TGTGCCAGCAGCCAGTTGGACAGAAAAGATACGCAGTATTTT. This translates into CASSQLDRKDTQYF.

The chain employs TRBV28 and TRBJ2-6; no definite D call. CDR1 is MDHEN, CDR2 SYDVKM, per germline. V was shortened by 3 bases and J by 0 bases, with 3 bases between the two germline ends. There are 14 residues in the CDR3. This CDR3 reads CASSFHSGANVLTF. For the CDR3, the DNA is TGTGCCAGCAGTTTTCACTCTGGGGCCAACGTCCTGACTTTC.

This sequence joins TRBV6-5 and TRBJ2-7; D gene ambiguous. Germline values: CDR1 MNHEY, CDR2 SVGAGI. There are 11 residues in the CDR3. V shed 5 bases and J shed 6 bases, with 8 bases lying between them. Written as DNA, the CDR3 is TGTGCCAGCAGTCGCGACGGCGAGCAGTACTTC. Protein sequence: CASSRDGEQYF.

The chain carries TRBV6-1 and TRBJ1-5; the D is unclear. Trimming left V 1 base short and J 0 bases short, with 19 bases between. The germline V gene encodes CDR1 MNHNS and CDR2 SASEGT. The length of the CDR3 is 19 residues. Here the CDR3 reads CASSEGFYMPLDSNQPQHF. As DNA, the CDR3 is TGTGCCAGCAGTGAAGGCTTTTATATGCCCCTTGATAGCAATCAGCCCCAGCATTTT.

This chain connects TRBV30 to TRBJ1-6; a weak D match, TRBD1 (6 bases). Germline V gives CDR1 GTSNPN, CDR2 SVGIG (reference sequence). CDR3 length: 13 amino acids. V lost 0 bases and J lost 11, with 11 bases in between. In nucleotides, the CDR3 is TGTGCCTGGAGTGTACACGGGGGGCCACCCCTCCACTTT. It yields the protein CAWSVHGGPPLHF.

The chain has TRBV6-1 and TRBJ2-2; perhaps TRBD2 as D (5 bases). The V gene's germline CDR1 is MNHNS and CDR2 SASEGT. V was pared by 6 bases and J by 4 bases, with 9 bases between. The CDR3 length is 13 residues. The CDR3 DNA reads as TGTGCCAGCAGACGGGGTGCCACCGGGGAGCTGTTTTTT. Translated, it gives CASRRGATGELFF.

The chain is built from TRBV6-1 and TRBJ2-7, with 8 bases matching TRBD1. This CDR3 region has 14 residues. From germline, CDR1 is MNHNS and CDR2 SASEGT. V lost 4 bases to trimming and J lost 4 bases; unmatched junction nucleotides: 6. The CDR3 reads CASSARTGLYEQYF. The CDR3 DNA reads TGTGCCAGCAGTGCCAGGACAGGGCTGTACGAGCAGTACTTC.

V usage is TRBV30 and J usage is TRBJ1-3, with D perhaps TRBD1 (6 bases). The germline CDR1 and CDR2 sequences are GTSNPN and SVGIG (reference sequence). The CDR3 runs to 15 residues. Trimming removed 2 bases at V and 3 bases at J, with 14 bases between. The CDR3 DNA reads TGTGCCTGGAGTAATATGGACAGAATTGGAAACACCATATATTTT. Translation gives CAWSNMDRIGNTIYF.

The J gene is TRBJ2-1, the V gene TRBV19; TRBD2 aligns across 11 bases. This CDR3 has 17 amino acids. Looked up from germline, CDR1 is LNHDA and CDR2 is SQIVND (reference sequence). Germline trimming cut 5 bases from V and 0 bases from J; bases unmatched to any gene: 6. CDR3 nucleotides: TGTGCCAGTAGTTTTGGACTAGCGGGCCCCTCCTACAATGAGCAGTTCTTC. Its protein product is CASSFGLAGPSYNEQFF.

This chain uses TRBV27 with TRBJ2-3, with 14 positions matching TRBD2. Germline trimming cut 7 bases from V and 6 bases from J; bases unmatched to any gene: 12. The germline V gene encodes CDR1 MNHEY and CDR2 SMNVEV (reference sequence). CDR3 length: 17 amino acids. CDR3 sequence: CASTKSGTSGGRDTQYF. In DNA form, the CDR3 reads TGTGCCAGCACCAAATCCGGGACTAGCGGGGGCAGGGATACGCAGTATTTT.

The chain employs TRBV7-9 and TRBJ1-1; TRBD1 agrees at 7 bases. Germline V lookup: CDR1 SEHNR, CDR2 FQNEAQ (reference sequence). The CDR3 extends over 14 amino acids. V dropped 1 base and J dropped 1; count of bases not matched to a gene: 0. This CDR3 reads CASSLGDRNTEAFF. The CDR3 DNA reads TGTGCCAGCAGCTTAGGGGACAGGAACACTGAAGCTTTCTTT.

Concerning this clone: At one end the junction does not follow the germline gene, possibly because of a read error. The V and J genes are TRBV28 and TRBJ1-2, with 9 bases identical to TRBD1. Germline V gene lookup returns CDR1 MDHEN and CDR2 SYDVKM. The CDR3 has 14 amino acids. In DNA form, the CDR3 reads TGTGCCAGCAGTTTACCCTTGGGACAGGGACCCCTCTCCTTC. As protein: CASSLPLGQGPLSF.

This sequence joins TRBV2 and TRBJ1-2, with D possibly being TRBD1 (5 bases). The CDR3 spans 15 residues. Germline V CDR1 and CDR2: SNHLY, FYNNEI. With 3 bases removed from V and 4 bases from J, the gap between germline ends came to 15 bases. This CDR3 reads CASSDLDSSVYGYTF. The CDR3 region has the DNA TGTGCCAGCAGTGACCTCGACAGTTCGGTCTATGGCTACACCTTC.

This chain links TRBV10-3 with TRBJ1-4; no clear D. There are 16 residues in the CDR3. Trimming stripped 2 bases from V and 0 bases from J, with 10 bases between. In germline, CDR1 is ENHRY, CDR2 SYGVKD. Here the CDR3 DNA reads TGTGCCATCAGTGAGATAGGGATAGCAACTAATGAAAAACTGTTTTTT. Amino acid sequence: CAISEIGIATNEKLFF.

J is TRBJ1-1 and V is TRBV5-1; 9 nucleotides agree with TRBD1. CDR1 is SGHRS and CDR2 is YFSETQ in the germline V gene. With 4 bases clipped from V and 1 base from J, the junction kept 5 bases outside the gene matches. This CDR3 comprises 15 residues. CDR3 sequence reads: CASSLMTGGNTEAFF. CDR3 sequence (DNA): TGCGCCAGCAGCCTAATGACAGGGGGGAACACTGAAGCTTTCTTT.

The chain couples TRBV7-8 to TRBJ2-1; TRBD2 aligns across 10 bases. The V gene's germline CDR1 is SGHVS and CDR2 FQNEAQ. The CDR3 loop spans 17 amino acids. V lost 5 bases and J lost 6; bases outside the gene matches: 13. DNA of the CDR3: TGTGCCAGCAGCGACAAAAGGCAGCGGGAGGGCCGCAATGAGCAGTTCTTC. Translating gives CASSDKRQREGRNEQFF. The variable domain in full, completed from reference TRBV7-8 and TRBJ2-1, reads GAGVSQSPRYKVAKRGQDVALRCDPISGHVSLFWYQQALGQGPEFLTYFQNEAQLDKSGLPSDRFFAERPEGSVSTLKIQRTQQEDSAVYLCASSDKRQREGRNEQFFGPGTRLTVL.

The chain links TRBV7-2 to TRBJ2-7, with 7 bases identical to TRBD1. The germline CDR1 and CDR2 sequences are SGHTA and FQGNSA. This CDR3 has 13 amino acids. The J segment lost 5 bases and the V segment lost 4 bases, leaving 5 bases of the junction unmatched. CDR3 residues: CASSWRQGHEQYF. The CDR3, as DNA: TGTGCCAGCAGCTGGAGACAGGGCCACGAGCAGTACTTC. The full variable domain, its missing parts supplied by reference TRBV7-2 and TRBJ2-7, is GAGVSQSPSNKVTEKGKDVELRCDPISGHTALYWYRQSLGQGLEFLIYFQGNSAPDKSGLPSDRFSAERTGGSVSTLTIQRTQQEDSAVYLCASSWRQGHEQYFGPGTRLTVT.

As for this clone: This sample also contains other DNA sequences that code for the same CDR3. The J gene is TRBJ1-5, the V gene TRBV7-2; D not resolved. Germline V lookup: CDR1 SGHTA, CDR2 FQGNSA. The CDR3 contains 15 residues. Trimming cost V 0 bases and J 1 base, with 7 bases left between them. The CDR3, as DNA: TGTGCCAGCAGCTTAGCGGGCCTGAGCAATCAGCCCCAGCATTTT. It translates to CASSLAGLSNQPQHF.

This clone was detected only once. This chain uses TRBV5-6 with TRBJ2-5; 9 bases line up with TRBD2. This CDR3 comprises 15 residues. V trimming: 4 bases; J trimming: 4 bases; junction bases outside the gene matches: 8. CDR1 is SGHDT, CDR2 YYEEEE, per germline. DNA for the CDR3: TGTGCCAGCAGCGGCGGGACTAGCATCCGAGAGACCCAGTACTTC. Its protein is CASSGGTSIRETQYF.

This chain joins TRBV30 and TRBJ1-3; TRBD1 matches 9 bases. CDR1 is GTSNPN, CDR2 SVGIG, per germline (reference sequence). The CDR3 runs 16 residues. The V gene end was trimmed by 4 bases and the J gene end by 3 bases; junction bases not matched to a gene: 10. The CDR3 DNA sequence: TGTGCCTGGACACCAACGGACAGGGGTCTTGGAAACACCATATATTTT. It yields the protein CAWTPTDRGLGNTIYF.

The chain carries TRBV4-3 and TRBJ1-4; D is ambiguous. This CDR3 has 15 amino acids. Germline CDR1 reads LGHNA; CDR2 reads YSLEER. Trimming took 1 base from V and 0 from J, leaving 6 bases between them. CDR3 DNA: TGCGCCAGCAGCCAAGCAGAAGCAACTAATGAAAAACTGTTTTTT. The encoded protein is CASSQAEATNEKLFF.

In this sample, this clone turned up a few times. The J gene is TRBJ1-1, the V gene TRBV19; possibly TRBD1 for D (6 bases). V dropped 3 bases and J dropped 11 bases, with 13 bases sitting between them. The CDR3 consists of 12 residues. From germline, CDR1 is LNHDA and CDR2 SQIVND (reference sequence). The CDR3 protein is CASSMKGERAFF. As DNA, the CDR3 is TGTGCCAGTAGTATGAAGGGGGAGCGGGCTTTCTTT.